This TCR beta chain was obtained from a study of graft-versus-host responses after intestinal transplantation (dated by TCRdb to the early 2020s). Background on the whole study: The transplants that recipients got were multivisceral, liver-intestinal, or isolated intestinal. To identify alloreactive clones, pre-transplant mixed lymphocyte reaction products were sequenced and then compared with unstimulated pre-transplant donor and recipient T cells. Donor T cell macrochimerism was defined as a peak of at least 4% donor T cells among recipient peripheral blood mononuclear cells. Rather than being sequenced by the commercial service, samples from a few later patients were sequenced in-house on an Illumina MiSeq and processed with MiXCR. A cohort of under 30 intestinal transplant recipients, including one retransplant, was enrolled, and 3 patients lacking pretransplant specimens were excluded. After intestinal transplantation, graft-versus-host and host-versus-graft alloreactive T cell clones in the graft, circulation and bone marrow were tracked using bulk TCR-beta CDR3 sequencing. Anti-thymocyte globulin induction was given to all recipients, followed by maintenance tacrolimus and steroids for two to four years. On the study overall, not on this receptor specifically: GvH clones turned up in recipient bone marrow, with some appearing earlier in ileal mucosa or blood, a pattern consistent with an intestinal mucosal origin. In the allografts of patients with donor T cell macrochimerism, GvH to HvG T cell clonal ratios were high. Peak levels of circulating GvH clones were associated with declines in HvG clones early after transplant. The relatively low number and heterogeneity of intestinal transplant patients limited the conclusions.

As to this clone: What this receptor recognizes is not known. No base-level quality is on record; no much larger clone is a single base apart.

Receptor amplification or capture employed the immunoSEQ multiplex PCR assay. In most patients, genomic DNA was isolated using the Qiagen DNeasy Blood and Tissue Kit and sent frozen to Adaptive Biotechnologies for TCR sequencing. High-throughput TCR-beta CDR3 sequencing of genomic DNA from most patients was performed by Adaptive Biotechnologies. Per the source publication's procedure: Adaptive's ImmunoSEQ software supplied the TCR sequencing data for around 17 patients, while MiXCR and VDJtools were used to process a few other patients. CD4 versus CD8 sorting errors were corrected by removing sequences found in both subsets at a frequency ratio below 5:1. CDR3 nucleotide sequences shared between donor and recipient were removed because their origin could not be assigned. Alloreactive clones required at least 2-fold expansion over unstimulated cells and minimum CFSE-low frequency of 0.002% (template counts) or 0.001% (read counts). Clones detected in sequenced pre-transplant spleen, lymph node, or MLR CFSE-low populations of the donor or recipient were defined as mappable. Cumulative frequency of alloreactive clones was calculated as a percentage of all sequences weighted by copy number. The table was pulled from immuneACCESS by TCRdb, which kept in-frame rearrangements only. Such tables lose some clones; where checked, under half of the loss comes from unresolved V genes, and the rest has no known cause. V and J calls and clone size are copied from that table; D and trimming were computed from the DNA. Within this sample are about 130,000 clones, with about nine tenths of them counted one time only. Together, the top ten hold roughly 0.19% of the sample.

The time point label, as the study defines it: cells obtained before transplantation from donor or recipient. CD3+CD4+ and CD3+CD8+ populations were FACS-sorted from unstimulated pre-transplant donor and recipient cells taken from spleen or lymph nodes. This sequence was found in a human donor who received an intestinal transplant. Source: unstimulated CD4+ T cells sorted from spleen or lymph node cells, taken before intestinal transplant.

The CDR3: CASSLGVVSGGKVDEQYF. The nucleotides are TGTGCCAGCAGCTTGGGAGTGGTCAGCGGGGGGAAGGTGGACGAGCAGTACTTC. This sequence uses TRBV5-4 and TRBJ2-7; TRBD2 agrees with 9 junctional bases. The germline V gene (reference sequence) supplies CDR1 SGHNT and CDR2 YYREEE. Taken from cysteine to phenylalanine, the CDR3 has 18 residues. Only the CDR3 DNA is retained, 54 bases long and in frame from the first base. The V end gives up 0 bases and the J end 5 bases, leaving 15 bases in the junction not matched to a gene.